Listed below are T cell receptor beta chains from one sample, sequenced in a study of cytomegalovirus exposure and HLA in healthy donors. Repertoires were generated with immunoSEQ multiplex PCR, while TCRdb's copy carries only in-frame clones and drops some. The sample has some 65,000 clones; about 78% are singletons. Sequenced input: PBMCs. The receptors come from a girl aged 5-17 years in good health and CMV-seropositive. Both conserved end residues are part of each CDR3. D genes are given only for firm matches. Only part of the rows carry a size: once, few, many, or a class if the clone is expanded.

NA	TRBV11-3	TRBJ2-3	NA	TGTGCCAGCAGCTCCCTCGCGGCTCGCACAGATACGCAGTATTTT	CASSSLAARTDTQYF
TRBD1	TRBV7-9	TRBJ1-2	NA	TGTGCCAGCAGCCTCAGCAGGGGGCACGGCTACACCTTC	CASSLSRGHGYTF
TRBD1	TRBV15	TRBJ1-2	NA	TGTGCCACCAGCAGACAGGGGGCTAACTATGGCTACACCTTC	CATSRQGANYGYTF
TRBD1	TRBV9	TRBJ1-4	NA	TGTGCCAGCAGCACCGGGACAGGGTTTGAAAAACTGTTTTTT	CASSTGTGFEKLFF
NA	TRBV28	TRBJ1-4	NA	TGTGCCAGCAGTGGGAGGACCCTAAAACTGTTTTTT	CASSGRTLKLFF
NA	TRBV19	TRBJ1-3	NA	TGTGCCAGTACGCAGGCGGGGGGAAACACCATATATTTT	CASTQAGGNTIYF
NA	TRBV5-6	TRBJ1-6	few	TGTGCCAGCAGCTTGGGGCCGAATTCACCCCTCCACTTT	CASSLGPNSPLHF
NA	TRBV9	TRBJ1-2	NA	TGTGCCAGCAGCGCCTCAGGGGGCTACACCTTC	CASSASGGYTF
NA	TRBV5-1	TRBJ2-3	NA	TGCGCCAGCAGCTTGGCCACGTCCGGAGATACGCAGTATTTT	CASSLATSGDTQYF
NA	TRBV18	TRBJ2-3	NA	TGTGCCAGCTCACCACCTTTTGAGGGCACAGATACGCAGTATTTT	CASSPPFEGTDTQYF
TRBD2	TRBV29-1	TRBJ2-7	NA	TGCAGCGTGAAAGGACTAGCAGGCTACGAGCAGTACTTC	CSVKGLAGYEQYF
NA	TRBV6-1	TRBJ2-7	NA	TGTGCCAGCAGACGAGAGTACGAGCAGTACTTC	CASRREYEQYF
NA	TRBV28	TRBJ2-1	NA	TGTGCCAGCAGTTCCCCCGAGGGAGTCGGGTACAATGAGCAGTTCTTC	CASSSPEGVGYNEQFF
TRBD1	TRBV28	TRBJ1-2	NA	TGTGCCAGCAGTTTACCACAGGGGGCAAATGGCTACACCTTC	CASSLPQGANGYTF
NA	TRBV28	TRBJ2-7	few	TGTGCCAGCAGTAAACCCAGGGGTTGGACTTACGAGCAGTACTTC	CASSKPRGWTYEQYF
TRBD1	TRBV30	TRBJ2-7	NA	TGTGCCTGGAGATTACAGGGGGCACCTTACGAGCAGTACTTC	CAWRLQGAPYEQYF
TRBD2	TRBV15	TRBJ2-1	NA	TGTGCCACCAGGACAAAACCGGGACTATCTTACAATGAGCAGTTCTTC	CATRTKPGLSYNEQFF
TRBD1	TRBV29-1	TRBJ2-7	NA	TGCAGCGTTGAAAGGACAGGGGGGGCCGAGCAGTACTTC	CSVERTGGAEQYF
NA	TRBV6-1	TRBJ2-3	NA	TGTGCCAGCCTACGAAGGGGGACCATGGATACGCAGTATTTT	CASLRRGTMDTQYF
NA	TRBV7-8	TRBJ1-1	NA	TGTGCCAGCAGCTCCTGGGACATGACTGAAGCTTTCTTT	CASSSWDMTEAFF
NA	TRBV27	TRBJ2-7	NA	TGTGCCAGCGCCACGCAGGGGCTCTACGAGCAGTACTTC	CASATQGLYEQYF
NA	TRBV7-9	TRBJ2-3	NA	TGTGCCAGCAGCTTAGAAAGGATCAGGGCCCGCACAGATACGCAGTATTTT	CASSLERIRARTDTQYF
TRBD1	TRBV4-3	TRBJ1-2	NA	TGCGCCAGCAGCCAATGGGGCACAGGGGGCTATGGCTACACCTTC	CASSQWGTGGYGYTF
TRBD1	TRBV2	TRBJ2-7	NA	TGTGCCAGCATCGAGAGGACAGGCTTTTACGAGCAGTACTTC	CASIERTGFYEQYF
TRBD1	TRBV10-3	TRBJ2-7	NA	TGTGCCACCGCCGGGACAGGGGATGAGCAGTACTTC	CATAGTGDEQYF
TRBD1	TRBV5-1	TRBJ1-2	few	TGCGCCAGCAGATCGGACAGGGAATATGGCTACACCTTC	CASRSDREYGYTF
TRBD1	TRBV15	TRBJ2-7	NA	TGTGCCACCAGCAGGGGACAGGGGATCCCCTACGAGCAGTACTTC	CATSRGQGIPYEQYF
TRBD2	TRBV11-2	TRBJ2-7	NA	TGTGCCAGCAGCCCGGGGTCGGTAGCGGGATCCTACGAGCAGTACTTC	CASSPGSVAGSYEQYF
TRBD2	TRBV10-3	TRBJ2-1	NA	TGTGCCATCAGCCCCGGGACTAGCGGGGGCCCTATCGCCTACAATGAGCAGTTCTTC	CAISPGTSGGPIAYNEQFF
NA	TRBV5-1	TRBJ2-7	NA	TGCGCCAGCAGCTTCTCAAGCGGCGCCTACGAGCAGTACTTC	CASSFSSGAYEQYF
NA	TRBV7-6	TRBJ1-1	NA	TGTGCCAGCAACCAGGGGTCGAACACTGAAGCTTTCTTT	CASNQGSNTEAFF
TRBD2	TRBV4-3	TRBJ2-7	NA	TGCGCCAGCAGCCAAGGGCGCGGGAGAGACCACGAGCAGTACTTC	CASSQGRGRDHEQYF
NA	TRBV27	TRBJ2-2	NA	TGTGCCAGCAGTCCCAGGGAGAACACCGGGGAGCTGTTTTTT	CASSPRENTGELFF
NA	TRBV29-1	TRBJ2-3	NA	TGCAGCTGGGGACAGGTGGGGAATTTAGCGGGAGATACGCAGTATTTT	CSWGQVGNLAGDTQYF
NA	TRBV29-1	TRBJ1-2	few	TGCAGCGTTCCAGGATTAGTCGACGGCTACACCTTC	CSVPGLVDGYTF
TRBD1	TRBV7-9	TRBJ1-1	NA	TGTGCCAGCAGCTTCGGGACAGGGTTCATGAACACTGAAGCTTTCTTT	CASSFGTGFMNTEAFF
TRBD2	TRBV27	TRBJ2-7	NA	TGTGCCAGCAGACGCGGGGGCGAGCAGTACTTC	CASRRGGEQYF
NA	TRBV5-1	TRBJ2-7	NA	TGCGCCAGCAGCACTACGTCCTACGAGCAGTACTTC	CASSTTSYEQYF
TRBD1	TRBV5-1	TRBJ1-2	NA	TGCGCCAGCAGCCCGCGACAGGGAGGCCCAAGTGATGGCTACACCTTC	CASSPRQGGPSDGYTF
TRBD2	TRBV7-6	TRBJ2-1	NA	TGTGCCAGCAGCTTTCTCTCCAGCGGGGCTTACAATGAGCAGTTCTTC	CASSFLSSGAYNEQFF
NA	TRBV7-9	TRBJ1-4	NA	TGTGCCAGCAGCTTAGTGGTGGACTCCGGCGAAAAACTGTTTTTT	CASSLVVDSGEKLFF
NA	TRBV30	TRBJ1-5	few	TGTGCCTGGAGTGTACAAGAGGATCAGCCCCAGCATTTT	CAWSVQEDQPQHF
NA	TRBV6-6	TRBJ1-2	NA	TGTGCCAGCAGTTACAAGGCGGTTCAGAGCTATGGCTACACCTTC	CASSYKAVQSYGYTF
TRBD1	TRBV12-5	TRBJ1-2	NA	TGTGCTAGTGGTGCCTCCGGGACAGGTTATGGCTACACCTTC	CASGASGTGYGYTF